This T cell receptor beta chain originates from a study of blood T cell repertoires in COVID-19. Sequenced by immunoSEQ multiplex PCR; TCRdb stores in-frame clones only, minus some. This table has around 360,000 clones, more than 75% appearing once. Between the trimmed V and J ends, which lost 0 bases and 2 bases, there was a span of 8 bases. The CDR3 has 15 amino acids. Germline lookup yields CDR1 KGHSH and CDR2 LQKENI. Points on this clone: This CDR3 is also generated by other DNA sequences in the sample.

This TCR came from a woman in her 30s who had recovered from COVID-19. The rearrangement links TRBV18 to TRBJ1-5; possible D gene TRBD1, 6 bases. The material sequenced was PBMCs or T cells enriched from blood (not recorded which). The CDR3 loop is CASSPPGGRNQPQHF. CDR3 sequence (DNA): TGTGCCAGCTCACCACCAGGGGGACGCAATCAGCCCCAGCATTTT.